This section outlines one T cell receptor (beta chain) sequence together with its context. The data were taken from a study of blood T cells in healthy people across ages. The trim removed 2 bases at V and 6 bases at J, leaving 8 bases unmatched. Germline V gene sequence: CDR1 ENHRY, CDR2 SYGVKD. CDR3 length: 16 amino acids. Next came a second PCR, run for about 7 to 11 cycles, which used a sample-barcoded 5' primer along with a J-beta primer mix. TCRdb reanalysed the 5' RACE reads using MiXCR and keeps one entry per CDR3 protein. The data contain about 940,000 distinct CDR3 sequences, roughly 48% of them singletons.

Sequencing used blood. This rearrangement joins TRBV10-3 to TRBJ2-1; 9 nucleotides agree with TRBD2. The source is a man under 40 in good health. Written as DNA, the CDR3 is TGTGCCATCAGTGAGCCTAGCGGGGTCGACGGCAATGAGCAGTTCTTC. Translating it yields CAISEPSGVDGNEQFF.